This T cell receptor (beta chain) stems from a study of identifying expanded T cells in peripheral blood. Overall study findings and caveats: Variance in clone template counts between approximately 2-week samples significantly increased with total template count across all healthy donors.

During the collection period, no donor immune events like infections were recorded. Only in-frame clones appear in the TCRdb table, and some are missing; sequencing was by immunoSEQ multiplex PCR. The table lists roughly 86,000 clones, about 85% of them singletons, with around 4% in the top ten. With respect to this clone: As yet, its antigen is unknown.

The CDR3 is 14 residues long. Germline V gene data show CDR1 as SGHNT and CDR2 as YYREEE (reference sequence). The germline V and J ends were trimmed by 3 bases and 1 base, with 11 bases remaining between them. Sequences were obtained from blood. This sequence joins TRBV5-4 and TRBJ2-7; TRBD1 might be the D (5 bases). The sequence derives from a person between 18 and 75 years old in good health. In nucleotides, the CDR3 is TGTGCCAGCAGCTACCTCAGGGATTCCTACGAGCAGTACTTC. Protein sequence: CASSYLRDSYEQYF.